Below, 30 T cell receptor beta chains from the same sample are listed, as sequenced in a study of molecular identifiers for immune sequencing clone quantification. TCRdb re-analysed the PCR reads in MiXCR, keeping a single row per CDR3 protein. The table includes about 63,000 distinct CDR3 sequences, around 19% detected once. Sequencing input: naive CD8+ T cells from blood, with Jurkat cell RNA spiked in. Subset here: FACS-sorted CD8+CD4-CCR7+CD45RA+ naive T cells. The receptors were gathered from a human donor in good health. Some libraries in this study had Jurkat cell RNA spiked in.

This chain uses TRBV15 with TRBJ1-6, with D perhaps TRBD1 (5 bases). Per germline, CDR1 LNHNV and CDR2 YYDKDF (reference sequence). The CDR3 runs to 16 residues. With 2 bases removed from V and 8 bases from J, the gap between germline ends came to 16 bases. The CDR3 is CATSRPNDWGDSPLHF. CDR3 nucleotide sequence: TGTGCCACCAGCAGACCTAATGACTGGGGGGATTCACCCCTCCACTTT.

This clonotype was seen many times. The chain joins TRBV12-3 or TRBV12-4 to TRBJ2-2; D possibly matches TRBD1 or TRBD2 (5 bases each). This CDR3 is built from 14 residues. Trimming stripped 3 bases from V and 4 bases from J, with 9 bases between. The chain's CDR3 is CASSFGGITGELFF. The DNA for the CDR3 is TGTGCCAGCAGTTTTGGGGGAATCACCGGGGAGCTGTTTTTT.

As concerns this clonotype: This may be a read error: a much more frequent sequence differs by one nucleotide. The chain is built from TRBV11-2 and TRBJ2-7; D may be TRBD2 (6 bases). CDR3 size: 15 residues. Germline CDR1 and CDR2: SGHAT and FQNNGV. DNA of the CDR3: TGTGCCAGCAGCTTAGCCTGGGGGAGGACCTACAAGCAGTACTTC. Translated, it gives CASSLAWGRTYKQYF.

This clonotype was recorded at least ten times. The genes are TRBV9 and TRBJ2-3; 8 nucleotides line up with TRBD2. This CDR3 is 16 amino acids long. In germline, CDR1 is SGDLS, CDR2 YYNGEE. The V gene end was trimmed by 4 bases and the J gene end by 2 bases; junction bases not matched to a gene: 9. The CDR3 DNA sequence: TGTGCCAGCAGCATTACGGGAGGGCTTATCACAGATACGCAGTATTTT. Translating gives CASSITGGLITDTQYF.

This clonotype appeared many times. This chain connects TRBV7-2 to TRBJ1-2, with D unresolved. CDR3 size: 14 residues. CDR1 and CDR2 (germline): SGHTA, FQGNSA. V lost 5 bases to trimming and J lost 8 bases, with 18 bases between them. CDR3 nucleotides: TGTGCCAGCAGCCCTCTGGTCCCAACCCCGGGCTACACCTTC. The encoded protein is CASSPLVPTPGYTF.

This clonotype was detected ten times or more. The V call is TRBV25-1, the J call TRBJ1-1; D perhaps matches TRBD1 (5 bases). Trimming took 8 bases from V and 1 from J, leaving 8 bases between them. This CDR3 has 12 amino acids. The V gene's germline CDR1 is MGHDK and CDR2 SYGVNS. This CDR3 reads CASSTANTEAFF. For the CDR3, the DNA is TGTGCCAGCTCGACAGCGAACACTGAAGCTTTCTTT. The full variable domain, completed using reference TRBV25-1 and TRBJ1-1, is EADIYQTPRYLVIGTGKKITLECSQTMGHDKMYWYQQDPGMELHLIHYSYGVNSTEKGDLSSESTVSRIRTEHFPLTLESARPSHTSQYLCASSTANTEAFFGQGTRLTVV.

This clonotype was counted many times. The gene calls are TRBV13 and TRBJ2-5, with 13 bases that match TRBD2. Germline values: CDR1 PRHDT, CDR2 FYEKMQ (reference sequence). V lost 5 bases and J lost 5; bases outside the gene matches: 8. CDR3 length: 16 amino acids. The CDR3 spells CASSVGLAGEGETQYF. Here the CDR3 DNA reads TGTGCCAGCAGCGTCGGACTAGCGGGAGAAGGGGAGACCCAGTACTTC.

V gene TRBV5-3 combines with J gene TRBJ2-3; D is unclear. The end of the DNA aligns better with TRBJ1-5, so the J call may be wrong. TRBV5-3 is sorted into the ORF group, with uncertain function. The CDR3 has 14 amino acids. The DNA of the CDR3 is TGTGCCAGCAGCGAATACAGAGAACTGGATACGCAGCATTTT. It specifies CASSEYRELDTQHF.

This clonotype was seen repeatedly, ten times or more. The chain is built from TRBV27 and TRBJ2-5, with TRBD1 matching 8 bases. The CDR3 consists of 14 residues. The germline V gene has CDR1 MNHEY and CDR2 SMNVEV (reference sequence). The ends lost 6 bases at V and 5 bases at J; junction bases unmatched: 8. The CDR3 DNA follows: TGTGCCAGCAGCAATACAGGGGGTTTGGAGACCCAGTACTTC. Encoded protein: CASSNTGGLETQYF.

The chain recombines TRBV5-5 with TRBJ1-2; D not certain. Trimming cost V 4 bases and J 2 bases, with 15 bases left between them. The length of the CDR3 is 15 residues. In germline, CDR1 is SGHKS, CDR2 YYEKEE (reference sequence). DNA for the CDR3: TGTGCCAGCAGCCCATATTTTGGGGAGAACTATGGCTACACCTTC. Encoded protein: CASSPYFGENYGYTF.

This clonotype was detected many times. The chain couples TRBV28 to TRBJ2-7, with a possible D match to TRBD1 (5 bases). CDR3 length: 14 residues. Trimming pared 4 bases from V and 4 bases from J, leaving 14 bases between. The germline V gene has CDR1 MDHEN and CDR2 SYDVKM. CDR3 DNA: TGTGCCAGCAGTTCAGGGTCCGAAACATACGAGCAGTACTTC. Its protein is CASSSGSETYEQYF.

This clonotype has at least ten counts. The chain links TRBV27 to TRBJ2-3; 7 bases match TRBD2. The CDR3 contains 15 residues. V shed 1 base and J 3 bases; nucleotides not matched to a gene: 4. Germline values: CDR1 MNHEY, CDR2 SMNVEV (reference sequence). The CDR3 reads CASSLYSGFTDTQYF. CDR3 nucleotide sequence: TGTGCCAGCAGTTTATATAGCGGGTTTACAGATACGCAGTATTTT.

This clonotype showed up many times. The chain uses TRBV4-1 and TRBJ2-7; the D gene is possibly TRBD2 (5 bases). Trimming took off 1 base at V and 3 bases at J, with 16 bases between the two ends. The CDR3 length is 16 residues. Germline-derived CDR1 and CDR2 are MGHRA and YSYEKL. The CDR3 is CASSQVIPGSNYEQYF. The CDR3 coding sequence is TGCGCCAGCAGCCAAGTAATCCCGGGGAGTAACTACGAGCAGTACTTC.

This clonotype is deemed medium-sized. This chain joins TRBV7-2 and TRBJ2-7; D unresolved. V was cut by 5 bases and J by 5 bases, with 19 bases left in between. The CDR3 consists of 15 residues. Per germline, CDR1 SGHTA and CDR2 FQGNSA. The CDR3 DNA reads TGTGCCAGCAGCCCTGGAGCAACTCCCACCCACGAGCAGTACTTC. Its protein product is CASSPGATPTHEQYF.

In this sample, this clonotype turned up once. The rearrangement joins TRBV6-5 to TRBJ2-1; tentatively, D is TRBD1 or TRBD2 (5 bases each). V was clipped by 6 bases and J by 4 bases, with 13 bases between them. This CDR3 has 14 residues. CDR1 MNHEY and CDR2 SVGAGI come from the germline V gene. CDR3 bases: TGTGCCAGCAGCCCCGGGGCTCCATACAATGAGCAGTTCTTC. This encodes CASSPGAPYNEQFF.

This clonotype showed up just a few times. Given the absence of the conserved phenylalanine or tryptophan at the CDR3 end, a read error is likely. This sequence joins TRBV6-2 or TRBV6-3 and TRBJ2-7, with TRBD2 matching 8 bases. Germline V gene data show CDR1 as MNHEY and CDR2 as SVGEGT. V was pared by 0 bases and J by 2 bases, with 3 bases of the junction left unmatched. This CDR3 has 15 amino acids. This CDR3 is CASSYSGLVAYEQYL. The DNA for the CDR3 is TGTGCCAGCAGTTACTCGGGACTAGTCGCCTACGAGCAGTACCTC.

The CDR3 coding sequence is TGTGCCTCCTTGGGGGGGTCCAAAAACATTCAGTACTTC. Residues: CASLGGSKNIQYF. The rearrangement uses TRBV12-3 or TRBV12-4 and TRBJ2-4, with TRBD2 matching 7 bases. The CDR3 contains 13 residues. V lost 11 bases and J lost 2; bases outside the gene matches: 6.

This clonotype was seen many times. The chain couples TRBV20-1 to TRBJ1-1; D is unclear. There are 14 residues in the CDR3. The V gene lost 3 bases and the J gene lost 3 bases, with 14 bases spanning the gap. The germline V gene has CDR1 DFQATT and CDR2 SNEGSKA (reference sequence). CDR3 in DNA: TGCAGTGCTAGGGGCGTGATATATTACACTGAAGCTTTCTTT. Translating it yields CSARGVIYYTEAFF.

This clonotype was found many times. The V and J genes are TRBV15 and TRBJ2-7, with D maybe TRBD1 (6 bases). Looked up from germline, CDR1 is LNHNV and CDR2 is YYDKDF (reference sequence). The CDR3 is made up of 16 amino acids. Trimming cost V 8 bases and J 5 bases, with 25 bases left between them. The CDR3 reads CATSTIPGTGLHEQYF. As DNA, the CDR3 is TGTGCCACCTCGACCATTCCGGGCACAGGGTTACACGAGCAGTACTTC.

The CDR3 DNA sequence: TGCAGCGTCCCGAGCGGGGCCGGGGAGCTGTTTTTT. It specifies CSVPSGAGELFF. The chain combines TRBV29-1 with TRBJ2-2, with 7 bases identical to TRBD2. V shed 6 bases and J 6 bases; nucleotides not matched to a gene: 4. CDR3 length: 12 residues. Germline CDR1 reads SQVTM; CDR2 reads ANQGSEA.

As regards this clonotype: This sequence may be a read error, since a much larger clone differs from it by one base. This chain links TRBV11-2 with TRBJ2-7, with 8 bases aligning to TRBD2. V trimming: 2 bases; J trimming: 5 bases; junction bases outside the gene matches: 5. Looked up from germline, CDR1 is SGHAT and CDR2 is FQNNGV. CDR3 size: 14 residues. The CDR3 sequence: CASSLPGGPNEQYF. The DNA for the CDR3 is TGTGCCAGCAGCTTACCGGGAGGGCCCAACGAGCAGTACTTC.

A word on this clonotype: A much bigger clone sits one base away, suggesting this may be a read error. V and J are TRBV28 and TRBJ2-1; TRBD2 agrees at 8 bases. The length of the CDR3 is 17 residues. Germline V lookup: CDR1 MDHEN, CDR2 SYDVKM. The CDR3 DNA is TGTGCCGGCAGTTTCCCTAAGCGGGAGCCGTCCTACAATGAGCAGTTCTTC. It translates to CAGSFPKREPSYNEQFF.

This clonotype was detected ten times or more. The chain joins TRBV7-9 to TRBJ2-7; 8 bases align to TRBD1. This CDR3 contains 12 residues. Germline lookup yields CDR1 SEHNR and CDR2 FQNEAQ (reference sequence). Trimming removed 5 bases from V and 5 bases from J; junction bases left unmatched: 2. The CDR3 here is CASSMTGDEQYF. The DNA for the CDR3 is TGTGCCAGCAGCATGACAGGGGACGAGCAGTACTTC. Full variable domain (remainder filled in from reference TRBV7-9 and TRBJ2-7): DTGVSQNPRHKITKRGQNVTFRCDPISEHNRLYWYRQTLGQGPEFLTYFQNEAQLEKSRLLSDRFSAERPKGSFSTLEIQRTEQGDSAMYLCASSMTGDEQYFGPGTRLTVT.

For this clonotype: An end of the junction differs from the germline gene, which may be a read error. CDR3 protein: CASNPDRPYSEQFF. In DNA, the CDR3 is TGTGCCAGCAACCCCGACAGACCTTACAGTGAGCAGTTCTTC. J is TRBJ2-1 and V is TRBV28; tentative D call: TRBD1 (5 bases). Germline CDR1 reads MDHEN; CDR2 reads SYDVKM. CDR3 size: 14 residues. Variable domain in full (rest from reference TRBV28 and TRBJ2-1): DVKVTQSSRYLVKRTGEKVFLECVQDMDHENMFWYRQDPGLGLRLIYFSYDVKMKEKGDIPEGYSVSREKKERFSLILESASTNQTSMYLCASNPDRPYSEQFFGPGTRLTVL.

This clonotype has a count of ten or more. This sequence joins TRBV28 and TRBJ2-5; 13 bases line up with TRBD2. With 3 bases clipped from V and 6 bases from J, the junction kept 10 bases outside the gene matches. The CDR3 runs 17 residues. Germline V lookup: CDR1 MDHEN, CDR2 SYDVKM. The CDR3 DNA sequence: TGTGCCAGCAGTTTTTTCCCACTAGCGGGAGGGATAAAGACCCAGTACTTC. This codes for CASSFFPLAGGIKTQYF.

This clonotype was seen repeatedly, ten times or more. The rearrangement links TRBV9 to TRBJ1-2; 9 bases are shared with TRBD1. The CDR3 totals 15 residues. Losses at the gene ends were 0 bases for V and 4 bases for J; bases not matched to a gene: 4. The V gene's germline CDR1 is SGDLS and CDR2 YYNGEE. As DNA, the CDR3 is TGTGCCAGCAGCGTAGATGGGGACAGGGCCTATGGCTACACCTTC. Protein product: CASSVDGDRAYGYTF.

The chain has TRBV7-3 and TRBJ2-1, with D possibly called TRBD1 or TRBD2 (5 bases each). This CDR3 has 13 residues. CDR1 SGHTA and CDR2 FQGTGA come from the germline V gene. The V end lost 2 bases, the J end lost 7 bases, and 9 bases lay between the germline ends. CDR3 bases: TGTGCCAGCAGCTTAGGGGGACCGAATGAGCAGTTCTTC. Translated: CASSLGGPNEQFF. Based on the CDR3 plus reference TRBV7-3 and TRBJ2-1, the full variable domain is GAGVSQTPSNKVTEKGKYVELRCDPISGHTALYWYRQSLGQGPEFLIYFQGTGAADDSGLPNDRFFAVRPEGSVSTLKIQRTERGDSAVYLCASSLGGPNEQFFGPGTRLTVL.

This clonotype was seen a few times. The V and J genes are TRBV9 and TRBJ2-1; the match to TRBD2 covers 8 bases. Germline assignment: CDR1 SGDLS and CDR2 YYNGEE. The V and J ends lost 3 bases and 10 bases, in that order; junction bases with no gene match: 3. The CDR3 sequence is 12 residues long. The CDR3 sequence is CASSGSGSEQFF. CDR3 in DNA: TGTGCCAGCAGCGGAAGCGGGAGCGAGCAGTTCTTC.

This clonotype was observed many times. The rearrangement uses TRBV28 and TRBJ1-5; a possible D gene is TRBD1 (6 bases). The CDR3 spans 14 residues. Trimming cost V 5 bases and J 6 bases, with 14 bases left between them. Per germline, CDR1 MDHEN and CDR2 SYDVKM. The DNA of the CDR3 is TGTGCCAGCAGTGGACACAGGGTTGCTCAGCCCCAGCATTTT. It is translated as CASSGHRVAQPQHF.

About this clonotype itself: This could be a read error, since a much larger clone is one nucleotide away. The chain joins TRBV20-1 to TRBJ2-1; TRBD2 is a possible D gene (6 bases). CDR1 and CDR2 (germline): DFQATT, SNEGSKA (reference sequence). The CDR3 sequence is 11 residues long. The CDR3 sequence: CSAKEGYERFF. DNA for the CDR3: TGCAGTGCTAAGGAGGGCTATGAGCGGTTCTTC.